This record concerns one TCR beta chain sequence. This clonotype has a handful of counts. Its target antigen remains unknown. There are no base qualities to consult, and no much larger clone falls within one base. The source of the sample is a study of blood T cells in healthy people across ages (dated by TCRdb to the mid-2010s). Looking at the study overall: In model experiments, roughly one uniquely barcoded TCR beta cDNA molecule per two T cells was captured by template switching. To track age-related changes in TCR beta repertoire diversity, the study relied on deep sequencing normalized with unique cDNA molecular identifiers. The donors were split into four age groups: young (average 16 years), middle-aged (39), aged (more than 55) and long-lived (roughly 86). Donors of different ages were randomly distributed across sequencing lanes to avoid experimental bias. Using the same blood draw, the study looked at two additional independent replicas of 1 million unique cDNA reads for two donors, one aged 18 to 30 and the other aged 80 or older. Broad study findings and their caveats: Compared with the aged group, the long-lived group had more naive CD4+ T cells, fewer expanded clones and increased TCR diversity, suggesting age selection. The CMV infection status of donors was not known, potentially confounding age-related changes in expanded clonotypes. Observed TCR beta diversity per million T cells fell roughly linearly with age, and a significant reduction was already apparent by age around 36. Observed TCR beta diversity correlated strongly with the percentage of naive T cells measured by flow cytometry. Conclusive comparison of naive and antigen-experienced compartments was prevented by the profiling of bulk unsorted PBMCs. Estimates of total diversity based on one million sequenced T cells were regarded as lower bounds and as underestimates.

Donors were 35 to 40 systemically healthy Caucasian individuals from Russia aged roughly 6 to 100 years. Each donor gave 8 to 10 milliliters of peripheral blood, drawn into EDTA-treated Vacutainer tubes. Ficoll-Paque density-gradient centrifugation was used to isolate PBMCs, with at least 7 million per sample. Total RNA was extracted from PBMCs with Trizol reagent, with at least 5.5 micrograms obtained per sample. For every donor, an aliquot of PBMCs went through flow cytometry to measure the percentages of naive CD45RAhigh/CD27high T cells. Relative to germline, V is 1 base shorter and J is 2 bases shorter, with 6 bases between their ends. The CDR3, cysteine through phenylalanine, is 13 amino acids long. Of all the DNA, just the CDR3 is kept, 39 bases in frame from base 1. Sequences MNHNS (CDR1) and SASEGT (CDR2) are obtained from the germline V gene. The library was obtained by 5' RACE. A second roughly 6 to 12 cycle PCR used a sample-barcoded 5' primer and a J-beta primer mix. A template-switch 5' adaptor carrying 12 random nucleotides introduced a unique molecular identifier onto each TCR beta cDNA molecule. Each sample yielded at least 2.5 million CDR3-containing paired-end reads. All of the RNA was converted into first-strand cDNA using the Mint cDNA synthesis kit, with a TRBC-specific oligonucleotide serving as the primer. After uracil-DNA glycosylase treatment, a first 18-cycle PCR used universal primers M1SS and BC2_uni_R on all cDNA. In the original analysis: For normalization, 1 million high-quality reads, each with a distinct molecular identifier, were randomly selected from each sample. Reads with shared molecular identifiers were discarded instead of being binned into consensus sequences. MiTCR, set to a Q25 quality threshold and the strictest error-elimination algorithm, was used for CDR3 identification, clonotype clustering and error correction. A nonparametric unseen species model with Euler transformation was used to estimate a lower bound on total TCR beta diversity. TCRdb took the public reads, trimmed them with fastp at Q25, ran MiXCR for clone calling and kept in-frame beta chains. Entries are consolidated by CDR3 protein sequence, retaining the most common genes and DNA. The V and J calls and clone size come from TCRdb's table, not from the authors' own analysis. Recorded for this sample are 1.8 million or so distinct CDR3 sequences; approximately 39% of them occurred a single time. Roughly 24% of the sample is held by the ten biggest clonotypes.

Sequencing input: blood. This sequence originates from a human donor in good health. The chain employs TRBV6-1 and TRBJ2-7; no confident D gene assignment can be made. Here is the DNA: TGTGCCAGCAGTGAAGGGGTCACCTACGAGCAGTACTTC. It codes for CASSEGVTYEQYF.